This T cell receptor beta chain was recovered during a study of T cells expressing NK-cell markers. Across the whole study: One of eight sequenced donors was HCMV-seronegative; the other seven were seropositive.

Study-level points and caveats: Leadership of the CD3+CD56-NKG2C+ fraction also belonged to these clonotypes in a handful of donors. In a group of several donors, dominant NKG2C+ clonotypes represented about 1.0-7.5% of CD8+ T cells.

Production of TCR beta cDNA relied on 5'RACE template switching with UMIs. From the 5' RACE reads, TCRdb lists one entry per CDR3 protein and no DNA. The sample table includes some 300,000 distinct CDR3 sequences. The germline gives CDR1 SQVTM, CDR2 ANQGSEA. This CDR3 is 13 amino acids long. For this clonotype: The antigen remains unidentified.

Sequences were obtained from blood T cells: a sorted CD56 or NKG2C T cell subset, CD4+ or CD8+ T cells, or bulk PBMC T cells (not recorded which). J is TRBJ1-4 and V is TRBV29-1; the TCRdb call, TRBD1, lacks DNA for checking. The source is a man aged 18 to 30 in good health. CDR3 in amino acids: CSVASGGSEKLFF.